This TCR beta chain came from a study of blood T cell repertoires in COVID-19. Turning to the study itself: Acute and convalescent COVID-19 samples came from the United States, Italy and Spain. PBMCs, B-cell-depleted T cells, or T cells were the source of the cDNA or gDNA that made up the material.

Authors' processing steps: Counts of nucleated cells, estimated from reference gene primer amplification, were obtained. Sequencing used immunoSEQ multiplex PCR; TCRdb keeps in-frame clones, though not all of them. V and J calls and clone size follow that table, whereas D and trimming were derived from the DNA. The profile shows around 160,000 clones, 80% to 90% of them singletons. With V trimmed by 4 bases and J by 0 bases, 13 bases remained unmatched. The CDR3 covers 20 residues. Per the germline V gene, CDR1 is SGDLS and CDR2 is YYNGEE. The source material was peripheral blood. The gene calls are TRBV9 and TRBJ2-1, with 13 positions matching TRBD2. The sequence was obtained from a woman older than 75 with acute or convalescent COVID-19. CDR3 nucleotides: TGTGCCAGCAGCTACCGGACTAGCGGGAGTCTAGCAAGCTCCTACAATGAGCAGTTCTTC. It encodes CASSYRTSGSLASSYNEQFF.